The present T cell receptor (beta chain) was sequenced within a study of blood T cell repertoires in COVID-19. Study-level background: Material from acute and convalescent COVID-19 was sourced from the United States, Italy and Spain. The analysed material was cDNA or gDNA that came from T cells, B-cell-depleted T cells, or PBMCs.

Methods used by the authors: Counts of nucleated cells, estimated from reference gene primer amplification, were obtained. TCRdb's table, derived via immunoSEQ multiplex PCR, lists solely in-frame clones and lacks some. V and J calls and clone size come straight from that table; D and trimming were deduced from the DNA. Here the sample spans some 150,000 clones, about 88% being singletons. Germline values: CDR1 SGHTA, CDR2 FQGNSA. There are 14 residues in the CDR3. V lost 5 bases to trimming and J lost 10 bases, with 15 bases between them. The chain couples TRBV7-2 to TRBJ1-6; D possibly corresponds to TRBD1 (5 bases). Sequencing was performed on peripheral blood. The clonotype was recovered from a man aged 35 to 55 with acute or convalescent COVID-19. CDR3 loop: CASSGDQGISPLHF. CDR3 nucleotides: TGTGCCAGCAGCGGTGATCAGGGAATATCACCCCTCCACTTT.